A single sample gave rise to the 11 T cell receptor beta chains below, sequenced in a study of blood T cell repertoires in COVID-19. The protocol was immunoSEQ multiplex PCR, while the TCRdb copy is restricted to in-frame clones and leaves out a portion. The sample has tens of thousands of clones; about four fifths are singletons. Sequencing was carried out using peripheral blood. The receptors here all came from a woman in her sixties or seventies with acute or convalescent COVID-19.

The chain recombines TRBV11-3 with TRBJ1-3; D ambiguous. Trimming left V 0 bases short and J 3 bases short, with 3 bases between. The CDR3 spans 13 residues. CDR1 and CDR2 from the germline V gene are SGHNT and YENEEA. The CDR3 coding sequence is TGTGCCAGCAGCTTAGATCATGGAAACACCATATATTTT. Translation: CASSLDHGNTIYF.

The chain joins TRBV6-5 to TRBJ2-5; 8 bases agree with TRBD2. Germline loops: CDR1 MNHEY, CDR2 SVGAGI. The CDR3 runs 16 residues. V lost 2 bases to trimming and J lost 5 bases; unmatched junction nucleotides: 10. This CDR3 reads CASSYPPGGTMETQYF. The CDR3 DNA reads TGTGCCAGCAGTTACCCCCCGGGGGGGACGATGGAGACCCAGTACTTC.

The J gene is TRBJ2-5, the V gene TRBV6-2 or TRBV6-3, with 9 bases fitting TRBD2. This CDR3 region has 15 residues. Germline CDR1 is MNHEY and CDR2 is SVGEGT. With 4 bases clipped from V and 5 bases from J, the junction kept 8 bases outside the gene matches. CDR3: CASSSGGAGGETQYF. CDR3 nucleotides: TGTGCCAGCAGTTCCGGTGGAGCGGGGGGTGAGACCCAGTACTTC.

The V gene is TRBV6-1, the J gene TRBJ1-5; D is undetermined. This CDR3 has 14 residues. The ends were cut back, 3 bases at V and 0 bases at J, with 6 bases in the middle. From germline, CDR1 is MNHNS and CDR2 SASEGT. The CDR3 bases are TGTGCCAGCAGTGAGGGCTATAGCAATCAGCCCCAGCATTTT. This gives the protein CASSEGYSNQPQHF.

The chain is built from TRBV6-2 or TRBV6-3 and TRBJ1-2; D is uncertain. This CDR3 has 13 amino acids. Germline V lookup: CDR1 MNHEY, CDR2 SVGEGT. Trimming left V 4 bases short and J 3 bases short, with 9 bases between. The CDR3 bases are TGTGCCAGCAGTTCCGACGGGTACTATGGCTACACCTTC. Residues: CASSSDGYYGYTF.

The chain recombines TRBV5-4 with TRBJ2-7; tentatively, D is TRBD1 (6 bases). Trimming cost V 1 base and J 4 bases, with 12 bases left between them. Germline assignment: CDR1 SGHNT and CDR2 YYREEE (reference sequence). The length of the CDR3 is 14 residues. The DNA of the CDR3 is TGTGCCAGCAGCTTGCTACAGGGAGAATACGAGCAGTACTTC. Protein sequence: CASSLLQGEYEQYF.

The chain couples TRBV5-1 to TRBJ2-4; 8 positions match TRBD2. This CDR3 comprises 14 residues. Germline-derived CDR1 and CDR2 are SGHRS and YFSETQ. J lost 7 bases, V lost 3 bases, and 6 bases had no gene match. CDR3 coding DNA: TGCGCCAGCAGCTCCCCGGGACTAGGGAACATTCAGTACTTC. Protein sequence: CASSSPGLGNIQYF.

The rearrangement uses TRBV11-3 and TRBJ2-1; 7 nucleotides agree with TRBD1. The CDR3 is 15 residues long. The ends lost 0 bases at V and 7 bases at J; junction bases unmatched: 6. Germline-derived CDR1 and CDR2 are SGHNT and YENEEA. CDR3 DNA: TGTGCCAGCAGCTTAGACAGGGGGATATGGAATGAGCAGTTCTTC. It specifies CASSLDRGIWNEQFF. The full variable domain, completed using reference TRBV11-3 and TRBJ2-1, is EAGVVQSPRYKIIEKKQPVAFWCNPISGHNTLYWYLQNLGQGPELLIRYENEEAVDDSQLPKDRFSAERLKGVDSTLKIQPAELGDSAVYLCASSLDRGIWNEQFFGPGTRLTVL.

The genes are TRBV10-3 and TRBJ2-1; D perhaps matches TRBD2 (6 bases). Germline V gives CDR1 ENHRY, CDR2 SYGVKD. The CDR3 sequence is 14 residues long. Trimming pared 4 bases from V and 4 bases from J, leaving 11 bases between. The DNA of the CDR3 is TGTGCCATCAGTGCCGGGGGAGGTTACAATGAGCAGTTCTTC. Its protein is CAISAGGGYNEQFF.

This chain uses TRBV6-1 with TRBJ2-3; D might be TRBD1 (6 bases). The V end lost 3 bases, the J end lost 3 bases, and 10 bases lay between the germline ends. Germline V gene sequence: CDR1 MNHNS, CDR2 SASEGT. The CDR3 length is 14 residues. As DNA, the CDR3 is TGTGCCAGCAGTGATATTCAGGGGACAGATACGCAGTATTTT. It is translated as CASSDIQGTDTQYF.

This clone was observed a single time. The V and J genes are TRBV7-9 and TRBJ2-6, with D unresolved. The CDR3 is 15 residues long. Germline values: CDR1 SEHNR, CDR2 FQNEAQ (reference sequence). V lost 2 bases and J 0 bases, leaving 5 bases between the germline ends. Here the CDR3 reads CASSLTDSGANVLTF. The DNA of the CDR3 is TGTGCCAGCAGCTTAACTGACTCTGGGGCCAACGTCCTGACTTTC.